This T cell receptor beta chain was obtained from a study of early T cells in non-severe SARS-CoV-2 infection. On the study more broadly: Sequencing was performed on bulk RNA from unsorted whole blood, leaving chains unpaired.

The CDR3 loop spans 12 amino acids. Trimming took off 5 bases at V and 5 bases at J, with 9 bases between the two ends. Germline values: CDR1 SGHAT, CDR2 FQNNGV. Study-level findings and limits: The study's VDJdb matching favored anti-spike CD8 responses and missed private and CD4 specificities.

Attachment of unique molecular identifiers to individual cDNA molecules was performed. TCRdb analysed the 5' RACE reads with MiXCR anew, one entry per CDR3 protein. The data show 55,000 to 75,000 distinct CDR3 sequences, under 15% seen once. This clonotype was counted many times. Its antigen is unidentified. The receptor was derived from an adult who was a healthcare worker with PCR-confirmed SARS-CoV-2 infection or an uninfected control (not recorded which). The sample comprised whole blood. The rearrangement joins TRBV11-2 to TRBJ2-5, with D possibly matching TRBD1 (5 bases). In DNA form, the CDR3 reads TGTGCCAGCAGCATACCAGGGGAGACCCAGTACTTC. This gives the protein CASSIPGETQYF.